This T cell receptor beta chain was retrieved from a study of a mutant IDH1 vaccine in newly diagnosed glioma. Across the whole study: Vaccines were first given 4-6 weeks after radiotherapy alone, or with temozolomide cycles. Treated patients were roughly 62% male, around 38% female, mean age 40.4 years. Patients arrived already treated with radiotherapy, temozolomide, or both, most having had both.

Time point specified: week 35, safety follow-up. Topical imiquimod accompanied each vaccine dose, which consisted of 300 ug of mutant IDH1 20-mer peptide. Donor tumors were new WHO grade 3 or 4 IDH1-mutant, ATRX-lost astrocytomas. Germline values: CDR1 KGHSH, CDR2 LQKENI. The CDR3 extends over 14 amino acids. Trimming removed 10 bases from V and 2 bases from J, with 14 bases in between. Regarding this clone: Its antigen remains unidentified.

Using immunoSEQ multiplex PCR, the repertoire was profiled, and TCRdb retains in-frame clones only, with some absent. The data contain 50,000 to 70,000 clones, 86% of them singletons. The chain couples TRBV18 to TRBJ1-4; D is undetermined. The sample consisted of PBMCs, taken from a glioma patient whose treatment included an IDH1 peptide vaccine. This sequence was found in a man aged 40-55 years with glioma. For the CDR3, the DNA is TGTGCCACATCCCTGAGGTCTACTAATGAAAAACTGTTTTTT. This gives the protein CATSLRSTNEKLFF. Together with reference TRBV18 and TRBJ1-4, the CDR3 gives the full variable domain: NAGVMQNPRHLVRRRGQEARLRCSPMKGHSHVYWYRQLPEEGLKFMVYLQKENIIDESGMPKERFSAEFPKEGPSILRIQQVVRGDSAAYFCATSLRSTNEKLFFGSGTQLSVL.